This record covers a single T cell receptor beta chain. This record comes from a study of blood T cell repertoires in COVID-19. Study context: Some COVID-19 samples were acute and others convalescent; all came from the United States, Italy and Spain. T cells, B-cell-depleted T cells, or PBMCs supplied cDNA or gDNA.

In the authors' methods: Scientists estimated how many nucleated cells there were by amplifying reference gene primers. Measured with immunoSEQ multiplex PCR; TCRdb has only the in-frame clones, and not every one. The V and J calls and clone size come from that table; D and trimming were worked out from the DNA. The data show some 200,000 clones, with about 87% seen just once and 1.7% held by the top ten. The source material was peripheral blood. The source is a man between 65 and 85 years old with acute or convalescent COVID-19.

The CDR3 DNA sequence: TGCGCCAGCAGCTTGGACGGAGACTACGAGCAGTACTTC. This codes for CASSLDGDYEQYF. The chain carries TRBV5-1 and TRBJ2-7; D is unresolved. The germline gives CDR1 SGHRS, CDR2 YFSETQ. The CDR3 totals 13 residues. The germline V and J ends were trimmed by 0 bases and 3 bases, with 7 bases remaining between them.